This TCR beta chain was captured in a study of beta chain features in type 1 diabetes. Study outcomes and limitations: TCRB CDR3 length was moderately but significantly reduced in all four CD4+ subsets of Type 1 diabetes patients. More deletions and fewer insertions at VDJ junctions were seen in type 1 diabetes patients.

Worth noting for this clone: The antigen is undetermined.

V shed 0 bases and J 4 bases; nucleotides not matched to a gene: 1. The V gene's germline CDR1 is SGHTA and CDR2 FQGNSA. The CDR3 sequence is 15 residues long. TCRB transcripts that were expressed got sequenced, as all of the isolated RNA had been reverse transcribed. The method was immunoSEQ multiplex PCR; TCRdb's version includes in-frame clones alone and lacks a portion of them. The top ten clones hold roughly 0.12% of a sample with around 650,000 clones, 9.5% to 15% of them seen once. Material: naive CD4+ T cells from blood. This receptor was obtained from a man younger than 45 with type 1 diabetes. The J gene is TRBJ2-3, the V gene TRBV7-2; 10 bases are shared with TRBD2. The DNA for the CDR3 is TGTGCCAGCAGCTTAGCACTAGCGGGGTCAGATACGCAGTATTTT. Translation gives CASSLALAGSDTQYF.